This TCR beta chain was identified during a study of T cells in localized non-small cell lung cancer. General study findings and limits: It remains possible that heterogeneity exists, since only one tumor region was sequenced. Paired adjacent lung recovered a median roughly 50 of the top 100 tumor clones. Greater T cell density in blood accompanied longer overall survival.

The CDR3 sequence is 15 residues long. Germline V CDR1 and CDR2: SQVTM, ANQGSEA. The ends lost 2 bases at V and 0 bases at J; junction bases unmatched: 3. Repertoires were generated with immunoSEQ multiplex PCR, while TCRdb's copy carries only in-frame clones and drops some. The sample holds about 35,000 clones, 85% to 95% seen once. A word on this clone: Its antigen is unidentified.

This TCR was recovered from a female donor older than 55 with stage II lung adenocarcinoma. The chain uses TRBV29-1 and TRBJ2-3, with 9 bases fitting TRBD1. The material was peripheral blood mononuclear cells, obtained before any cancer treatment. The CDR3 DNA reads as TGCAGCGTTGAATCCGGGACAGGGAGCACAGATACGCAGTATTTT. It translates to CSVESGTGSTDTQYF.